Below, 25 T cell receptor beta chains from the same sample are listed, as sequenced in a study of cytomegalovirus exposure and HLA in healthy donors. PCR used 60 Vbeta primers and 13 Jbeta primers. Data came from immunoSEQ multiplex PCR; TCRdb stores just in-frame clones and leaves some out. This table holds about 110,000 clones. The sequencing input was PBMCs. These receptors were taken from a man aged 18 to 35 in good health and CMV-seronegative.

The genes are TRBV6-5 and TRBJ1-2; possible D gene TRBD1, 5 bases. Deletions cut 8 bases from V and 7 bases from J, with 23 bases between. This CDR3 is 15 amino acids long. Looked up from germline, CDR1 is MNHEY and CDR2 is SVGAGI. The CDR3 protein is CASGPMWQGKGGYTF. The CDR3 DNA reads TGTGCCAGCGGTCCGATGTGGCAGGGAAAGGGTGGCTACACCTTC.

V and J are TRBV9 and TRBJ2-1; 9 bases match TRBD1. CDR1 and CDR2 (germline): SGDLS, YYNGEE. This CDR3 comprises 15 residues. The V gene end was trimmed by 2 bases and the J gene end by 8 bases; junction bases not matched to a gene: 8. CDR3 nucleotide sequence: TGTGCCAGCAGCGTGGTCCTGACAGGGGGGGATGAGCAGTTCTTC. It yields the protein CASSVVLTGGDEQFF.

The chain employs TRBV10-2 and TRBJ2-5; 11 nucleotides match TRBD1. CDR1 and CDR2 from the germline V gene are WSHSY and SAAADI. The CDR3 runs to 13 residues. V was pared by 8 bases and J by 5 bases, with 4 bases of the junction left unmatched. In DNA form, the CDR3 reads TGCGCCAGCGTAGGGGACAGGGGGGAGACCCAGTACTTC. It yields the protein CASVGDRGETQYF.

This chain uses TRBV5-4 with TRBJ2-5, with a weak D call TRBD2 (5 bases). Germline loops: CDR1 SGHNT, CDR2 YYREEE (reference sequence). This CDR3 region has 14 residues. V lost 0 bases, J lost 7 bases, and 13 bases lay in between. CDR3 sequence: CASSLVPTGGTQYF. The CDR3, as DNA: TGTGCCAGCAGCTTGGTACCGACCGGAGGGACCCAGTACTTC.

The chain carries TRBV6-1 and TRBJ1-5, with TRBD1 as a possible D gene (6 bases). Trimming cost V 2 bases and J 7 bases, with 18 bases left between them. The CDR3 contains 16 residues. Germline V gene data show CDR1 as MNHNS and CDR2 as SASEGT. The DNA of the CDR3 is TGTGCCAGCAGTGAAACGGGACAAAGGAGAAAGCAGCCCCAGCATTTT. Translation gives CASSETGQRRKQPQHF.

The rearrangement uses TRBV5-4 and TRBJ1-3; D unclear. V shed 4 bases and J shed 1 base, with 9 bases lying between them. Germline V lookup: CDR1 SGHNT, CDR2 YYREEE (reference sequence). This CDR3 spans 14 amino acids. CDR3 in amino acids: CASSLGLSGNTIYF. Here the CDR3 DNA reads TGTGCCAGCAGCCTCGGACTATCTGGAAACACCATATATTTT. The full variable domain, completed using reference TRBV5-4 and TRBJ1-3, is ETGVTQSPTHLIKTRGQQVTLRCSSQSGHNTVSWYQQALGQGPQFIFQYYREEENGRGNFPPRFSGLQFPNYSSELNVNALELDDSALYLCASSLGLSGNTIYFGEGSWLTVV.

This sequence joins TRBV9 and TRBJ2-6; TRBD1 matches at 7 bases. Germline-derived CDR1 and CDR2 are SGDLS and YYNGEE. Trimming removed 3 bases from V and 2 bases from J; junction bases left unmatched: 8. The CDR3 has 17 amino acids. CDR3 coding DNA: TGTGCCAGCAGCGCCCCACAGGGGCCCACTGGGGCCAACGTCCTGACTTTC. This encodes CASSAPQGPTGANVLTF.

J is TRBJ2-7 and V is TRBV19; D possibly corresponds to TRBD2 (5 bases). The germline CDR1 and CDR2 sequences are LNHDA and SQIVND (reference sequence). The V and J ends lost 3 bases and 9 bases respectively, with 18 bases between them. The CDR3 covers 14 residues. DNA of the CDR3: TGTGCCAGTAGTATCTTGGGAGACCACGTCGGGCAGTACTTC. Translation gives CASSILGDHVGQYF.

The gene calls are TRBV28 and TRBJ2-2; 8 bases are a match to TRBD1. The trim removed 5 bases at V and 1 base at J, leaving 3 bases unmatched. The CDR3 is 15 residues long. From germline, CDR1 is MDHEN and CDR2 SYDVKM. The CDR3 protein is CASSPGTGNTGELFF. The CDR3 DNA follows: TGTGCCAGCAGTCCTGGGACAGGGAACACCGGGGAGCTGTTTTTT.

The J gene is TRBJ2-7, the V gene TRBV6-6; D gene unclear. The V gene's germline CDR1 is MNHNY and CDR2 SVGAGI (reference sequence). V was trimmed by 3 bases and J by 6 bases, leaving 6 bases between them. The CDR3 length is 11 residues. CDR3 DNA sequence: TGTGCCAGCAGTTATTCAGGCGAGCAGTACTTC. It translates to CASSYSGEQYF.

J is TRBJ1-6 and V is TRBV2; D remains ambiguous. Trimming stripped 7 bases from V and 0 bases from J, with 31 bases between. The CDR3 runs 22 residues. CDR1 and CDR2 (germline): SNHLY, FYNNEI. CDR3 in DNA: TGTGCCAGCACCAGAACACCGGGAGGTGGAAGAACTAGGAGCTCCTATAATTCACCCCTCCACTTT. Translated, it gives CASTRTPGGGRTRSSYNSPLHF.

The chain joins TRBV5-8 to TRBJ2-5; 12 bases line up with TRBD1. J lost 4 bases, V lost 4 bases, and 8 bases had no gene match. The germline gives CDR1 SGHTS, CDR2 YDEGEE. The CDR3 sequence is 16 residues long. CDR3 loop: CASSPGQGASRETQYF. CDR3 coding DNA: TGTGCCAGCAGCCCGGGACAGGGGGCGAGCCGAGAGACCCAGTACTTC. Full variable domain (remainder filled in from reference TRBV5-8 and TRBJ2-5): EAGVTQSPTHLIKTRGQQATLRCSPISGHTSVYWYQQALGLGLQFLLWYDEGEERNRGNFPPRFSGRQFPNYSSELNVNALELEDSALYLCASSPGQGASRETQYFGPGTRLLVL.

The chain uses TRBV19 and TRBJ2-5; 7 bases agree with TRBD1. The J call may be in error: the DNA end matches TRBJ2-7 better. Germline V gene data show CDR1 as LNHDA and CDR2 as SQIVND (reference sequence). The CDR3 has 14 amino acids. DNA for the CDR3: TGTGCCAGTAGCACCGGGACAGAAGATTACGAGCAGTACTTC. Its translation: CASSTGTEDYEQYF.

The chain combines TRBV30 with TRBJ1-1; D gene uncertain. The V gene's germline CDR1 is GTSNPN and CDR2 SVGIG (reference sequence). This CDR3 is 10 amino acids long. V was cut by 4 bases and J by 8 bases, with 8 bases left in between. In DNA form, the CDR3 reads TGTGCCTGGAAACTGGTGGAAGCTTTCTTT. Protein sequence: CAWKLVEAFF. Full variable domain (rest looked up from reference TRBV30 and TRBJ1-1): SQTIHQWPATLVQPVGSPLSLECTVEGTSNPNLYWYRQAAGRGLQLLFYSVGIGQISSEVPQNLSASRPQDRQFILSSKKLLLSDSGFYLCAWKLVEAFFGQGTRLTVV.

The rearrangement joins TRBV5-6 to TRBJ2-7, with 10 bases lining up with TRBD1. The CDR3 loop spans 15 amino acids. Looked up from germline, CDR1 is SGHDT and CDR2 is YYEEEE. V dropped 4 bases and J dropped 4; count of bases not matched to a gene: 8. In nucleotides, the CDR3 is TGTGCCAGCAGCCGCGCCGGGACAGGGGTTTACGAGCAGTACTTC. This codes for CASSRAGTGVYEQYF.

This chain links TRBV6-5 with TRBJ1-4, with TRBD1 matching over 9 bases. Germline values: CDR1 MNHEY, CDR2 SVGAGI. CDR3 length: 15 amino acids. The ends lost 2 bases at V and 8 bases at J; junction bases unmatched: 6. CDR3 DNA sequence: TGTGCCAGCAGTTACCGGGGACAGGGTGGAGAAAAACTGTTTTTT. It translates to CASSYRGQGGEKLFF.

J is TRBJ2-2 and V is TRBV7-6; the match to TRBD2 covers 10 bases. After removal of 3 bases from V and 7 bases from J, the junction contained 8 bases not matched to a gene. This CDR3 has 16 residues. Looked up from germline, CDR1 is SGHVS and CDR2 is FNYEAQ. The CDR3 spells CASSLVLAGKDGELFF. CDR3 in DNA: TGTGCCAGCAGCTTGGTACTAGCGGGGAAGGACGGGGAGCTGTTTTTT.

The chain links TRBV5-6 to TRBJ2-5; 15 positions agree with TRBD2. CDR3 length: 18 residues. The ends lost 4 bases at V and 4 bases at J; junction bases unmatched: 11. Germline V gene data show CDR1 as SGHDT and CDR2 as YYEEEE. CDR3 protein: CASSPGLAGGPDGETQYF. CDR3 bases: TGTGCCAGCAGCCCAGGACTAGCGGGGGGGCCAGATGGAGAGACCCAGTACTTC.

V is TRBV30 and J is TRBJ1-5; TRBD1 might be the D (5 bases). CDR1 is GTSNPN and CDR2 is SVGIG in the germline V gene (reference sequence). This CDR3 has 13 amino acids. The V gene lost 2 bases and the J gene lost 2 bases, with 7 bases spanning the gap. The CDR3 DNA reads TGTGCCTGGAGTACAGGAGGCAATCAGCCCCAGCATTTT. Translating gives CAWSTGGNQPQHF.

The chain links TRBV5-1 to TRBJ2-7; TRBD2 aligns across 12 bases. Unmatched junction bases numbered 2, after V lost 5 bases and J lost 2 bases. Germline V lookup: CDR1 SGHRS, CDR2 YFSETQ. CDR3 length: 14 amino acids. The CDR3 bases are TGCGCCAGCAGTCGGACTAGCGGGACCTACGAGCAGTACTTC. Amino acid sequence: CASSRTSGTYEQYF. The whole variable domain, filled in from reference TRBV5-1 and TRBJ2-7, reads KAGVTQTPRYLIKTRGQQVTLSCSPISGHRSVSWYQQTPGQGLQFLFEYFSETQRNKGNFPGRFSGRQFSNSRSEMNVSTLELGDSALYLCASSRTSGTYEQYFGPGTRLTVT.

The chain combines TRBV6-5 with TRBJ2-3; maybe TRBD2 (6 bases). V was pared by 5 bases and J by 2 bases, with 11 bases between. Germline CDR1 and CDR2: MNHEY and SVGAGI. The CDR3 has 14 amino acids. The CDR3 sequence: CASSPRENTDTQYF. CDR3 in DNA: TGTGCCAGCAGTCCCCGGGAGAACACAGATACGCAGTATTTT.

The V call is TRBV5-6, the J call TRBJ1-6, with 8 bases identical to TRBD1. V gave up 4 bases and J gave up 5 bases; unmatched junction bases: 11. Germline V lookup: CDR1 SGHDT, CDR2 YYEEEE. This CDR3 comprises 17 residues. The DNA of the CDR3 is TGTGCCAGCAGCCCGGTGACAGGGGCTGAGGATAATTCACCCCTCCACTTT. Translation: CASSPVTGAEDNSPLHF.

The chain joins TRBV28 to TRBJ1-2; 8 bases are shared with TRBD1. V shed 9 bases, J shed 4 bases, and the junction held 7 bases outside the gene matches. Germline V CDR1 and CDR2: MDHEN, SYDVKM. The CDR3 has 13 amino acids. The CDR3 DNA follows: TGTGCCAGTTCTCAGGGGGCGGGCTATGGCTACACCTTC. This translates into CASSQGAGYGYTF.

CDR3 protein: CSVPTPDRETYTF. The DNA of the CDR3 is TGCAGCGTTCCCACCCCAGACAGGGAAACCTACACCTTC. The gene calls are TRBV29-1 and TRBJ1-2, with 7 nucleotides matching TRBD1. Germline lookup yields CDR1 SQVTM and CDR2 ANQGSEA. J lost 10 bases, V lost 5 bases, and 13 bases had no gene match. This CDR3 has 13 residues.

The V and J genes are TRBV6-1 and TRBJ1-1; unclear D gene. The CDR3 runs 13 residues. CDR1 and CDR2 from the germline V gene are MNHNS and SASEGT. V was cut by 7 bases and J by 4 bases, with 13 bases left in between. CDR3 sequence: CASTRRSSTEAFF. The CDR3 DNA sequence: TGTGCCAGCACCCGACGGTCTAGCACTGAAGCTTTCTTT.